These 13 T cell receptor beta chains originate from one sample sequenced in a study of T cells in lung cancer brain metastases. This table comes from immunoSEQ multiplex PCR, and its TCRdb copy is limited to in-frame clones, with some not included. The data hold a few thousand clones, with 80% to 90% observed a single time. The sample taken for sequencing was tumor tissue from the primary lung tumor. These receptors were collected from a man between 65 and 79 years old with non-small cell lung cancer.

This clone came up once. The chain recombines TRBV5-4 with TRBJ2-5; TRBD2 matches at 7 bases. V dropped 2 bases and J dropped 1; count of bases not matched to a gene: 20. Germline-derived CDR1 and CDR2 are SGHNT and YYREEE (reference sequence). The CDR3 totals 20 residues. CDR3 protein: CASSLGAAGAGGRLQETQYF. DNA for the CDR3: TGTGCCAGCAGCTTAGGGGCGGCTGGGGCGGGCGGGAGACTCCAAGAGACCCAGTACTTC. Full variable domain (outside the CDR3, taken from reference TRBV5-4 and TRBJ2-5): ETGVTQSPTHLIKTRGQQVTLRCSSQSGHNTVSWYQQALGQGPQFIFQYYREEENGRGNFPPRFSGLQFPNYSSELNVNALELDDSALYLCASSLGAAGAGGRLQETQYFGPGTRLLVL.

The chain links TRBV29-1 to TRBJ2-7, with D unresolved. The CDR3 runs 11 residues. Germline CDR1 is SQVTM and CDR2 is ANQGSEA. The V end lost 3 bases, the J end lost 6 bases, and 9 bases lay between the germline ends. The DNA for the CDR3 is TGCAGCGTTGACAGCGTGGGCGAGCAGTACTTC. Its translation: CSVDSVGEQYF.

The J gene is TRBJ1-2, the V gene TRBV27; tentative D call: TRBD1 (6 bases). The V end was cut by 4 bases, the J end by 0 bases, with 9 bases between. CDR1 is MNHEY and CDR2 is SMNVEV in the germline V gene (reference sequence). CDR3 length equals 14 residues. The DNA for the CDR3 is TGTGCCAGCAGTTCCAGGGGAGCTAACTATGGCTACACCTTC. Residues: CASSSRGANYGYTF.

This clone was found once. The chain links TRBV19 to TRBJ1-5; 9 bases match TRBD1. V shed 10 bases and J 4 bases; nucleotides not matched to a gene: 5. This CDR3 comprises 13 residues. CDR1 and CDR2 (germline): LNHDA, SQIVND (reference sequence). CDR3 sequence reads: CATLGQGNQPQHF. The CDR3 coding sequence is TGTGCCACCCTGGGACAGGGTAATCAGCCCCAGCATTTT. The whole variable domain, filled in from reference TRBV19 and TRBJ1-5, reads DGGITQSPKYLFRKEGQNVTLSCEQNLNHDAMYWYRQDPGQGLRLIYYSQIVNDFQKGDIAEGYSVSREKKESFPLTVTSAQKNPTAFYLCATLGQGNQPQHFGDGTRLSIL.

The gene calls are TRBV25-1 and TRBJ2-2; 7 bases are shared with TRBD2. Germline CDR1 reads MGHDK; CDR2 reads SYGVNS. With V trimmed by 8 bases and J by 1 base, 10 bases remained unmatched. The CDR3 is made up of 16 amino acids. The CDR3 DNA reads as TGTGCCAGCGGGGGGGAGGCTGCCATGAACACCGGGGAGCTGTTTTTT. It is translated as CASGGEAAMNTGELFF. Complete variable domain (other parts from reference TRBV25-1 and TRBJ2-2): EADIYQTPRYLVIGTGKKITLECSQTMGHDKMYWYQQDPGMELHLIHYSYGVNSTEKGDLSSESTVSRIRTEHFPLTLESARPSHTSQYLCASGGEAAMNTGELFFGEGSRLTVL.

The V gene is TRBV18, the J gene TRBJ2-2; 7 bases line up with TRBD2. CDR1 is KGHSH and CDR2 is LQKENI in the germline V gene. This CDR3 has 16 residues. Losses at the gene ends were 2 bases for V and 7 bases for J; bases not matched to a gene: 10. CDR3 nucleotides: TGTGCCAGCTCACCAGGACTAGTAGGACGGAACGGGGAGCTGTTTTTT. This sequence encodes CASSPGLVGRNGELFF.

The chain carries TRBV7-2 and TRBJ1-1; D remains unclear. V lost 5 bases, J lost 0 bases, and 7 bases lay in between. Germline-derived CDR1 and CDR2 are SGHTA and FQGNSA. This CDR3 spans 13 amino acids. CDR3 residues: CASSTTLNTEAFF. The CDR3 DNA reads TGTGCCAGCAGCACTACACTGAACACTGAAGCTTTCTTT.

J is TRBJ1-1 and V is TRBV14, with D perhaps TRBD1 (6 bases). The CDR3 consists of 14 residues. Germline V gene data show CDR1 as SGHDN and CDR2 as FVKESK. Trimming took off 7 bases at V and 0 bases at J, with 12 bases between the two ends. The CDR3 sequence: CASNLGGMNTEAFF. CDR3 DNA: TGTGCCAGCAACCTAGGGGGGATGAACACTGAAGCTTTCTTT.

To note about this clone: Germline is not matched at one junction end, which may reflect a read error. The chain combines TRBV19 with TRBJ1-2; TRBD1 aligns across 7 bases. Germline CDR1 LNHDA, CDR2 SQIVND (reference sequence). The length of the CDR3 is 12 residues. CDR3 loop: CASSMDRKAPLF. As DNA, the CDR3 is TGTGCCAGTAGTATGGACAGGAAGGCCCCACTCTTC.

The V gene is TRBV5-1, the J gene TRBJ2-1, with 9 nucleotides matching TRBD1. Germline V gene data show CDR1 as SGHRS and CDR2 as YFSETQ. This CDR3 is built from 15 residues. V shed 2 bases, J shed 1 base, and the junction held 1 base outside the gene matches. In DNA, the CDR3 is TGCGCCAGCAGCTTACAGGGGGCGTCCTACAATGAGCAGTTCTTC. Protein: CASSLQGASYNEQFF.

V is TRBV11-2 and J is TRBJ1-2; unclear D gene. The CDR3 runs 13 residues. Germline values: CDR1 SGHAT, CDR2 FQNNGV. V lost 2 bases to trimming and J lost 4 bases, with 8 bases between them. The CDR3 loop is CASSLLRGYGYTF. CDR3 in DNA: TGTGCCAGCAGCTTACTCCGGGGCTATGGCTACACCTTC.

The V gene is TRBV27, the J gene TRBJ2-6; D is tentatively TRBD1 or TRBD2 (5 bases each). Trimming shortened V by 5 bases and J by 0 bases, and 14 bases separated the two germline ends. The CDR3 runs to 17 residues. The germline CDR1 and CDR2 sequences are MNHEY and SMNVEV (reference sequence). CDR3 residues: CASSLRVGASGANVLTF. CDR3 nucleotides: TGTGCCAGCAGTCTCAGGGTCGGGGCCTCTGGGGCCAACGTCCTGACTTTC.

The chain links TRBV5-6 to TRBJ1-5; D not certain. V was shortened by 0 bases and J by 3 bases, with 10 bases between the two germline ends. Germline CDR1 SGHDT, CDR2 YYEEEE. The CDR3 loop spans 15 amino acids. CDR3 coding DNA: TGTGCCAGCAGCTTGGGATCGGGGTCCAATCAGCCCCAGCATTTT. Encoded protein: CASSLGSGSNQPQHF.